These T cell receptor beta chains were read from a single sample in a study of blood T cell repertoires in COVID-19. Here immunoSEQ multiplex PCR was the method, and the copy in TCRdb shows in-frame clones only, minus some. The sample has over 90,000 clones, roughly 87% seen once; the top ten hold 5% to 8%. The sequencing sample was made of peripheral blood. The receptors shown here come from a human donor in a cohort sampled during active COVID-19. Both conserved end residues are part of each CDR3.

V: TRBV3-1/TRBV3-2; CDR3: CASSPRRTDTQYF
V: TRBV7-2; CDR3: CASSRTGTGVTHAGNTIYF
V: TRBV2; CDR3: CASSDRLNTEAFF
V: TRBV28; CDR3: CASSFSDQPQHF
V: TRBV4-2; CDR3: CASSPIGGETQYF
V: TRBV11-3; CDR3: CASSPKLTGNYNSPLHF
V: TRBV5-5; CDR3: CASSFLDRGNTEAFF
V: TRBV9; CDR3: CASSVGGRRETQYF
V: TRBV29-1; CDR3: CSVEWGPGETQYF
V: TRBV27; CDR3: CASSTLSRYNEQFF
V: TRBV11-1; CDR3: CASSLELGLAGETQYF
V: TRBV4-2; CDR3: CASSQVGGGVYADTQYF
V: TRBV28; CDR3: CASSHDEGGGANEQFF
V: TRBV12-1; CDR3: CASSVPRRGEIYGYTF
V: TRBV11-1; CDR3: CASSLGLAGGPETQYF
V: TRBV6-6; CDR3: CASSHGPQRGGRETQYF
V: TRBV4-1; CDR3: CASSQDARGEQETQYF
V: TRBV9; CDR3: CASSPLTEDTQYF
V: TRBV9; CDR3: CASSADGTDNEQFF
V: TRBV27; CDR3: CASSLSREGRLYNEQFF
V: TRBV28; CDR3: CASSPVPPSGSVVSTDTQYF
V: TRBV30; CDR3: CAWTRQGIPEAFF
V: TRBV28; CDR3: CASRPNDRVNEKLFF
V: TRBV11-3; CDR3: CASSQGLAGAEETQYF
V: TRBV7-9; CDR3: CASSHSSISPYNEQFF
V: TRBV24-1; CDR3: CATSDSAGPTGGEQYF
V: TRBV20-1; CDR3: CSASFLLAGGQETQYF
V: TRBV7-9; CDR3: CASSLTGVGESYEQYF
V: TRBV29-1; CDR3: CSVEDGESSYNEQFF
V: TRBV9; CDR3: CASSAEGDTYYNEQFF
V: TRBV9; CDR3: CASSTPWLAGGNTGELFF
V: TRBV28; CDR3: CASSSPGGHTGELFF
V: TRBV24-1; CDR3: CATSDLGGQVIHGYTF
V: TRBV27; CDR3: CASSPTTGAAGNTIYF
V: TRBV9; CDR3: CASSPRKGRGVYNEQFF
V: TRBV18; CDR3: CASSPLGQGESGELFF
V: TRBV6-5; CDR3: CASSYDRGSYNEQFF
V: TRBV12-3/TRBV12-4; CDR3: CASSRGAGREQFF
V: TRBV18; CDR3: CASSPPGKRDYEQYF
V: TRBV27; CDR3: CASSLRGETQYF
V: TRBV5-1; CDR3: CASRPGQGNTGELFF
V: TRBV7-2; CDR3: CASSLERGNEQFF
V: TRBV5-5; CDR3: CASSLLAGDGELFF
V: TRBV28; CDR3: CASSLRGQGGKLYEQYF
V: TRBV27; CDR3: CASSSGGAYNEQFF
V: TRBV9; CDR3: CASSLGQGTDTQYF